The entry below gives a single T cell receptor beta chain sequence along with its context. The antigen is not known. Over chemoradiotherapy, repertoires were sampled more than once. These data are taken from a study of chemoradiotherapy in HPV16-positive cancers. Study information: Candidate HPV-specific T-cell clones and common TCR motifs came from functional assays in a couple of HPV16-positive patients. Overall study results and limits: Better recurrence-free survival went with HPV-responsive T-cell expansion in HPV16-positive patients. Candidate HPV-specific clones and E7-related TCR motifs grew in tumor during treatment.

With 2 bases removed from V and 2 bases from J, the gap between germline ends came to 18 bases. CDR3 length: 17 residues. CDR1 is SGHTA and CDR2 is FQGNSA in the germline V gene. Some clones are missing from TCRdb's copy, which holds only in-frame ones; the method was immunoSEQ multiplex PCR. This table has about 5,700 clones, about nine tenths appearing once. The sample here was blood, taken from a patient who underwent chemoradiotherapy. The chain recombines TRBV7-2 with TRBJ1-2, with D possibly matching TRBD1 (5 bases). The TCR sequence derives from a human donor with HPV-associated anogenital cancer. The CDR3: CASSLLGPQIINYGYTF. In nucleotides, the CDR3 is TGTGCCAGCAGCTTATTGGGACCACAGATAATAAACTATGGCTACACCTTC.